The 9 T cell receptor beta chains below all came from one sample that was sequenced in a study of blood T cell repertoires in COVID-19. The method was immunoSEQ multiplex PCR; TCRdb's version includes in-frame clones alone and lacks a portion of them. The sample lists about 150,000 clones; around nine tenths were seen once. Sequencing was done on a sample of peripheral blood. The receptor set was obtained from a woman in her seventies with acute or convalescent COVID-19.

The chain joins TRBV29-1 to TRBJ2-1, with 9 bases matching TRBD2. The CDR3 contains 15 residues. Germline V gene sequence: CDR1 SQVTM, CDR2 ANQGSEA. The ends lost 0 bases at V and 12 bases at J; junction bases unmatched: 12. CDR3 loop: CSVEEASGTSNRQFF. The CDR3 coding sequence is TGCAGCGTTGAAGAAGCTAGCGGGACCTCCAATCGGCAGTTCTTC.

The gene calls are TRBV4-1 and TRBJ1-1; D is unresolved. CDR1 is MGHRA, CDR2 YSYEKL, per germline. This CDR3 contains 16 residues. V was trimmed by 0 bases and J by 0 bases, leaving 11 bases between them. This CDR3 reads CASSQDNTAMNTEAFF. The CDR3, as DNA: TGCGCCAGCAGCCAAGATAATACAGCCATGAACACTGAAGCTTTCTTT.

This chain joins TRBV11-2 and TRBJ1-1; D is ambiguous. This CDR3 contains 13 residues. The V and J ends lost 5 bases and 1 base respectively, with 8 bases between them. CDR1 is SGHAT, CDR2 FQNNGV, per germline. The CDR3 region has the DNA TGTGCCAGCAGCCTCCACAAGAACACTGAAGCTTTCTTT. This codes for CASSLHKNTEAFF.

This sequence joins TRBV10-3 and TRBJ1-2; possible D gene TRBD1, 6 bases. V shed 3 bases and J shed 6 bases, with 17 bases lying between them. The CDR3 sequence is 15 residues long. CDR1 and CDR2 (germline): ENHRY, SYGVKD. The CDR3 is CAISEQGGGKDGYTF. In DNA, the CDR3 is TGTGCCATCAGTGAACAGGGCGGTGGTAAGGATGGCTACACCTTC.

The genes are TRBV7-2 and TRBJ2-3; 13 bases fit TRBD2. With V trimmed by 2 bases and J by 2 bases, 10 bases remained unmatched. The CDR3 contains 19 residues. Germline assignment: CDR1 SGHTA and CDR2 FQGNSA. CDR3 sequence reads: CASSLITSGGADYTDTQYF. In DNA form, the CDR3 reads TGTGCCAGCAGCTTAATTACTAGCGGGGGGGCCGACTACACAGATACGCAGTATTTT.

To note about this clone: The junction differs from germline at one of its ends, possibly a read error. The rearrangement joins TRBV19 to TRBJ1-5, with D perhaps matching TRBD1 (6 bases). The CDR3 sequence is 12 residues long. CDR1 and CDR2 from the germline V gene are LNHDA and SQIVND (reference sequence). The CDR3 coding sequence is TGTGCCAGTAGGATAGGGGGAGGGCCCCAGCATTTT. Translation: CASRIGGGPQHF.

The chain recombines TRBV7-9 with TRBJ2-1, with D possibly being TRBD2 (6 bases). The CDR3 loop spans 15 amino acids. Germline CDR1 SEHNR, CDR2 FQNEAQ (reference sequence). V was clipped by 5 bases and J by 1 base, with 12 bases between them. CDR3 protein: CASSQRGSSYNEQFF. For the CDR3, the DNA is TGTGCCAGCAGCCAACGGGGGTCTTCCTACAATGAGCAGTTCTTC. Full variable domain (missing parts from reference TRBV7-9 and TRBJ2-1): DTGVSQNPRHKITKRGQNVTFRCDPISEHNRLYWYRQTLGQGPEFLTYFQNEAQLEKSRLLSDRFSAERPKGSFSTLEIQRTEQGDSAMYLCASSQRGSSYNEQFFGPGTRLTVL.

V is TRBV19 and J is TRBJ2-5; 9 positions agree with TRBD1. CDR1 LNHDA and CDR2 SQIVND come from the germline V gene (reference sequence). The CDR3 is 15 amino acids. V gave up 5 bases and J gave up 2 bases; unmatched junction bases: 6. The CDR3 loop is CASSPGQGLQETQYF. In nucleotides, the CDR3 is TGTGCCAGTAGTCCCGGACAGGGGTTACAAGAGACCCAGTACTTC.

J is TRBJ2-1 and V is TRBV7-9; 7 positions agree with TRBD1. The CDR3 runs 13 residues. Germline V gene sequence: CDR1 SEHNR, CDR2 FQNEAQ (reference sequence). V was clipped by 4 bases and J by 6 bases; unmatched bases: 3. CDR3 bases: TGTGCCAGCAGCTCGGGACAGAGCAATGAGCAGTTCTTC. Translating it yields CASSSGQSNEQFF.